This T cell receptor (beta chain) derives from a study of OX40 agonist ivuxolimab in advanced cancers. Study information: Checkpoint inhibitors had been given previously to roughly 40% of patients.

TCRdb's table, derived via immunoSEQ multiplex PCR, lists solely in-frame clones and lacks some. The sample has under 90,000 clones, about 85% seen once; the top ten hold about 0.89%. Germline lookup yields CDR1 SGHVS and CDR2 FQNEAQ. The CDR3 consists of 16 residues. V dropped 1 base and J dropped 8; count of bases not matched to a gene: 11. The origin of this receptor is an adult with an advanced solid tumor such as melanoma, head and neck, liver or kidney cancer. The input for sequencing was CD4+ or CD8+ T cells sorted from blood, taken in a trial of the OX40 agonist ivuxolimab. The V call is TRBV7-8, the J call TRBJ1-2, with 9 positions matching TRBD1. For the CDR3, the DNA is TGTGCCAGCAGCTTAGAACACAGGGGGCATTTCGGAGGCTACACCTTC. Amino acid sequence: CASSLEHRGHFGGYTF.